The 3 T cell receptor beta chains below come from one sample, sequenced in a study of identifying expanded T cells in peripheral blood. Sequenced by immunoSEQ multiplex PCR; TCRdb stores in-frame clones only, minus some. The data contain about 120,000 clones, about 80% of them singletons. Specimen: blood. The receptors derive from a person aged 18 to 75 in good health.

CDR3 residues: CASSQILRTGEQFF. CDR3 nucleotide sequence: TGTGCCAGCAGCCAAATTCTTAGGACCGGGGAGCAGTTCTTC. This chain links TRBV7-6 with TRBJ2-1; D is unclear. The CDR3 extends over 14 amino acids. V was pared by 5 bases and J by 10 bases, with 18 bases between. The V gene's germline CDR1 is SGHVS and CDR2 FNYEAQ.

This sequence joins TRBV6-5 and TRBJ1-4; D call uncertain. This CDR3 is built from 13 residues. CDR1 is MNHEY, CDR2 SVGAGI, per germline. The V end was cut by 0 bases, the J end by 8 bases, with 7 bases between. In DNA, the CDR3 is TGTGCCAGCAGTTACTCCTGGAACGAAAAACTGTTTTTT. Encoded protein: CASSYSWNEKLFF.

The chain uses TRBV14 and TRBJ2-7, with 9 bases matching TRBD1. The V segment lost 1 base and the J segment 6 bases; nucleotides outside the gene matches: 7. The CDR3 has 15 residues. Germline CDR1 SGHDN, CDR2 FVKESK. The CDR3 nucleotides are TGTGCCAGCAGCCAAGGTGCGACAGGGGGGTTCGAGCAGTACTTC. Translation gives CASSQGATGGFEQYF.